This TCR beta chain was captured by sequencing in a study of shared clonotypes between healthy human individuals. General observations from the study: Of the naive CD4 clonotypes, around 5% were shared across a few donors.

Comment on this clone: As yet, its antigen is unknown.

Libraries were prepared by immunoSEQ multiplex PCR; TCRdb keeps only in-frame clonotypes and omits some of them. The sample holds under 2,000,000 clones, about 95% seen once. In germline, CDR1 is SGDLS, CDR2 YYNGEE. The CDR3 is 16 amino acids. V dropped 1 base and J dropped 1; count of bases not matched to a gene: 5. The naive CD8 subset, CD45RO-negative cells positively selected for CCR7, excluded terminally differentiated effector memory CD45RA+ cells. Each of the donors was a healthy adult who was HIV-negative and had not had a recent acute infection or vaccination. V and J are TRBV9 and TRBJ1-1, with 9 bases aligning to TRBD1. This sequence originates from a man younger than 30 in good health. The sequencing sample was made of naive CD8+ T cells sorted from blood. CDR3 bases: TGTGCCAGCAGCGTACCTACGGACAGGGGGAACACTGAAGCTTTCTTT. Its translation is CASSVPTDRGNTEAFF. The full variable domain, with the rest looked up from reference TRBV9 and TRBJ1-1, is DSGVTQTPKHLITATGQRVTLRCSPRSGDLSVYWYQQSLDQGLQFLIQYYNGEERAKGNILERFSAQQFPDLHSELNLSSLELGDSALYFCASSVPTDRGNTEAFFGQGTRLTVV.